This T cell receptor beta chain was sequenced in a study of T-cell reconstitution after alpha-beta-depleted transplantation in children. The study's findings and limits: At the one-year point after transplant, T-cell counts and TCRbeta diversity were found to come mostly from T cells that had been newly produced.

Construction of the TCRbeta library involved unique molecular identifiers. Via MiXCR, TCRdb re-called the PCR reads, giving one row per CDR3 protein. The data contain some 840,000 distinct CDR3 sequences, about 16% of them seen just once; the ten biggest clones take up around 5%. V lost 8 bases, J lost 0 bases, and 16 bases lay in between. Germline CDR1 and CDR2: MNHEY and SVGAGI. CDR3 size: 15 residues. This clonotype was seen a few times. Antigen unknown. The chain employs TRBV6-5 and TRBJ1-2; D not certain. Here the sequenced sample was PBMCs, mostly from graft donor cells, taken 360 days after TCRalphabeta/CD19-depleted stem cell transplant. The receptor was isolated from a male patient younger than 18 who had a stem cell transplant for acute lymphoblastic leukemia, so the T cells may come from the graft donor. The CDR3 region has the DNA TGTGCCAGCGGGAGGCAGGAAAAAGCTAACTATGGCTACACCTTC. As protein: CASGRQEKANYGYTF.